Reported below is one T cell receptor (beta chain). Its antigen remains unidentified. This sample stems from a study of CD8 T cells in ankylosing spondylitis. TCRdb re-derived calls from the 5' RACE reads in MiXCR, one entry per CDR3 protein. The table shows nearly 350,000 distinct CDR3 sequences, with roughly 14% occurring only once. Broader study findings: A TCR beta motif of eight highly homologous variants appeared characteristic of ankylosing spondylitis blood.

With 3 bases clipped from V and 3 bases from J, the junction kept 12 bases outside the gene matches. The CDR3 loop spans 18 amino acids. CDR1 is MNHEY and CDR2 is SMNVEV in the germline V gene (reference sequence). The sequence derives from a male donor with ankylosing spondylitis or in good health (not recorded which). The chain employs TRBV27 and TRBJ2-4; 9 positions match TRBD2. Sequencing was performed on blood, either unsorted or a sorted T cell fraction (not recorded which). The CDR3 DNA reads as TGTGCCAGCAGTTTCGCTAGCGGGGTAGGGGAAGGCAAAAACATTCAGTACTTC. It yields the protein CASSFASGVGEGKNIQYF.